Below, 9 T cell receptor beta chains from the same sample are listed, as sequenced in a study of graft-versus-host responses after intestinal transplantation. Libraries were prepared by immunoSEQ multiplex PCR; TCRdb keeps only in-frame clonotypes and omits some of them. The table lists just under 100,000 clones, more than 80% of them singletons. The sample consisted of PBMCs, taken just under 460 days after intestinal transplant. The receptors here all came from a human patient who received an intestinal transplant, so some T cells may come from the graft donor.

This chain links TRBV7-3 with TRBJ1-3, with D hard to call. The germline V and J ends were trimmed by 1 base and 0 bases, with 10 bases remaining between them. The CDR3 has 16 amino acids. Germline CDR1 reads SGHTA; CDR2 reads FQGTGA. CDR3 amino acids: CASSLMDASSGNTIYF. CDR3 DNA: TGTGCCAGCAGCTTAATGGACGCAAGCTCTGGAAACACCATATATTTT. Together with reference TRBV7-3 and TRBJ1-3, the CDR3 gives the full variable domain: GAGVSQTPSNKVTEKGKYVELRCDPISGHTALYWYRQSLGQGPEFLIYFQGTGAADDSGLPNDRFFAVRPEGSVSTLKIQRTERGDSAVYLCASSLMDASSGNTIYFGEGSWLTVV.

The J gene is TRBJ2-3, the V gene TRBV25-1; D unresolved. The germline V gene encodes CDR1 MGHDK and CDR2 SYGVNS. The V and J ends lost 3 bases and 0 bases respectively, with 7 bases between them. This CDR3 has 14 residues. Here the CDR3 DNA reads TGTGCCAGCAGTGACTATATTAGCACAGATACGCAGTATTTT. Its translation is CASSDYISTDTQYF.

This sequence joins TRBV7-9 and TRBJ2-6; 8 bases are shared with TRBD2. The CDR3 has 16 residues. The germline V gene encodes CDR1 SEHNR and CDR2 FQNEAQ (reference sequence). V shed 7 bases, J shed 0 bases, and the junction held 5 bases outside the gene matches. The CDR3 nucleotides are TGTGCCAGCATCCGGGAGGGGGTCTCTGGGGCCAACGTCCTGACTTTC. Its translation is CASIREGVSGANVLTF.

This chain joins TRBV9 and TRBJ2-7; the D is unclear. The ends were cut back, 0 bases at V and 4 bases at J, with 14 bases in the middle. The CDR3 extends over 15 amino acids. From germline, CDR1 is SGDLS and CDR2 YYNGEE. The CDR3 nucleotides are TGTGCCAGCAGCGTAGGGAACGGCCTGAGGTACGAGCAGTACTTC. This codes for CASSVGNGLRYEQYF.

The chain joins TRBV4-1 to TRBJ2-4; 11 bases fit TRBD1. The V segment lost 4 bases and the J segment 0 bases; nucleotides outside the gene matches: 11. CDR1 MGHRA and CDR2 YSYEKL come from the germline V gene. CDR3 size: 19 residues. The CDR3 protein is CASSPGTGGQVVAKNIQYF. CDR3 in DNA: TGCGCCAGCAGCCCTGGGACAGGGGGACAAGTTGTAGCCAAAAACATTCAGTACTTC.

The chain links TRBV6-1 to TRBJ2-1; 10 bases are a match to TRBD2. Per the germline V gene, CDR1 is MNHNS and CDR2 is SASEGT. This CDR3 is built from 14 residues. Trimming at V came to 8 bases and at J to 5 bases, leaving 6 bases not matched to a gene. The CDR3 DNA reads TGTGCCAGCCAATCTACTAGCGGGGACAATGAGCAGTTCTTC. Translated, it gives CASQSTSGDNEQFF.

The chain joins TRBV14 to TRBJ2-3, with D maybe TRBD1 (6 bases). The germline gives CDR1 SGHDN, CDR2 FVKESK. Between the trimmed V and J ends, which lost 4 bases and 6 bases, there was a span of 17 bases. This CDR3 comprises 15 residues. CDR3 region: CASSLNPNRADTQYF. DNA for the CDR3: TGTGCCAGCAGCCTAAACCCCAACAGGGCCGATACGCAGTATTTT.

The rearrangement joins TRBV2 to TRBJ1-4; no reliable D call. Deletions cut 2 bases from V and 3 bases from J, with 13 bases between. The CDR3 spans 16 residues. The germline V gene encodes CDR1 SNHLY and CDR2 FYNNEI. The CDR3 DNA reads as TGTGCCAGCAGTGAATTGGTCGGGGTGGCTAATGAAAAACTGTTTTTT. Translating gives CASSELVGVANEKLFF.

The gene calls are TRBV6-4 and TRBJ1-5; TRBD1 aligns across 8 bases. CDR1 and CDR2 (germline): MRHNA, SNTAGT. This CDR3 comprises 21 residues. Unmatched junction bases numbered 21, after V lost 0 bases and J lost 5 bases. CDR3 loop: CASSDSGLTQGARVCDQPQHF. CDR3 coding DNA: TGTGCCAGCAGTGACTCGGGACTTACTCAGGGGGCGCGGGTATGCGATCAGCCCCAGCATTTT.